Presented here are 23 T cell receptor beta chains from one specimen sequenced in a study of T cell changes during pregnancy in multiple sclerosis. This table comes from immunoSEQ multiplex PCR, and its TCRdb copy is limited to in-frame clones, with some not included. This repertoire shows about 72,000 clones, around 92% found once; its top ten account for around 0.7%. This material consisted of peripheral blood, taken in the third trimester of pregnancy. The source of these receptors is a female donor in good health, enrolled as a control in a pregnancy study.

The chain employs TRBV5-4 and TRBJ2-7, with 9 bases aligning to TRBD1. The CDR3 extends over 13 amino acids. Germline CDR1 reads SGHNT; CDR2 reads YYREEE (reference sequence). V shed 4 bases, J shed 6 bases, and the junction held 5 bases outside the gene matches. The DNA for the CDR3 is TGTGCCAGCAGCGTCCCGACAGGGGGCGAGCAGTACTTC. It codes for CASSVPTGGEQYF.

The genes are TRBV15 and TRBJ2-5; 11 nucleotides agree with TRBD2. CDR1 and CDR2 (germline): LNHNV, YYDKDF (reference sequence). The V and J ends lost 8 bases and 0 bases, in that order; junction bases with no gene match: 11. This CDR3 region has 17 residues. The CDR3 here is CATEAVGTSGHQETQYF. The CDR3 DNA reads TGTGCCACCGAAGCTGTCGGGACTAGCGGCCACCAAGAGACCCAGTACTTC.

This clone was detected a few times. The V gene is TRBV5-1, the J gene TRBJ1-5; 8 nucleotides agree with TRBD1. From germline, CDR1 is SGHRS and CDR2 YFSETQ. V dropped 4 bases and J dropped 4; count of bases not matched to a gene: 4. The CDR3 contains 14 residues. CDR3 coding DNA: TGCGCCAGCAGCCAACAGGGGGGAAATCAGCCCCAGCATTTT. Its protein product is CASSQQGGNQPQHF.

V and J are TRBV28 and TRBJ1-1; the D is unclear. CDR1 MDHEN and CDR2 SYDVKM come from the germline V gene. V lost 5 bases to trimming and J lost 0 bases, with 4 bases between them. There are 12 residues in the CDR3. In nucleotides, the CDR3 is TGTGCCAGCAGTCAGATGAACACTGAAGCTTTCTTT. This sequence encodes CASSQMNTEAFF.

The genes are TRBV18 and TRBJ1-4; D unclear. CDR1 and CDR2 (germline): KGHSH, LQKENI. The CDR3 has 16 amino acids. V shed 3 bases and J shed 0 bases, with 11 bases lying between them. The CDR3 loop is CASSPALAATNEKLFF. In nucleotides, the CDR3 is TGTGCCAGCTCACCTGCCCTGGCGGCAACTAATGAAAAACTGTTTTTT.

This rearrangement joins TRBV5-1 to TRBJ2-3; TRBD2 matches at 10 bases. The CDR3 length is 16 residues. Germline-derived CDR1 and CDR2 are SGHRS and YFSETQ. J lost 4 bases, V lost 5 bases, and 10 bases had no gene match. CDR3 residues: CASRKERGGLSDTQYF. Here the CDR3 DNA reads TGCGCCAGCAGGAAAGAGCGGGGGGGCTTATCAGATACGCAGTATTTT. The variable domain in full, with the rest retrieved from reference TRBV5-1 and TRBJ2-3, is KAGVTQTPRYLIKTRGQQVTLSCSPISGHRSVSWYQQTPGQGLQFLFEYFSETQRNKGNFPGRFSGRQFSNSRSEMNVSTLELGDSALYLCASRKERGGLSDTQYFGPGTRLTVL.

CDR3 in amino acids: CASSSSTGNYGYTF. In nucleotides, the CDR3 is TGTGCCAGCAGTTCCTCAACAGGGAACTATGGCTACACCTTC. The chain employs TRBV6-6 and TRBJ1-2, with TRBD1 as a possible D gene (6 bases). The CDR3 extends over 14 amino acids. The V gene's germline CDR1 is MNHNY and CDR2 SVGAGI (reference sequence). Trimming shortened V by 4 bases and J by 2 bases, and 11 bases separated the two germline ends.

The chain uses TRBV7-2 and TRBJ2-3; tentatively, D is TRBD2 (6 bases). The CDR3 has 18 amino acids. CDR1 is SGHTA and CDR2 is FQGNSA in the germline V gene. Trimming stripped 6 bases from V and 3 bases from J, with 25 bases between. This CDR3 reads CASRLKTISAGRTDTQYF. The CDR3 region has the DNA TGTGCCAGCAGGCTTAAAACGATCTCGGCGGGAAGAACAGATACGCAGTATTTT. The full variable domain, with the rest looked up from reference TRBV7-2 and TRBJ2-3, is GAGVSQSPSNKVTEKGKDVELRCDPISGHTALYWYRQSLGQGLEFLIYFQGNSAPDKSGLPSDRFSAERTGGSVSTLTIQRTQQEDSAVYLCASRLKTISAGRTDTQYFGPGTRLTVL.

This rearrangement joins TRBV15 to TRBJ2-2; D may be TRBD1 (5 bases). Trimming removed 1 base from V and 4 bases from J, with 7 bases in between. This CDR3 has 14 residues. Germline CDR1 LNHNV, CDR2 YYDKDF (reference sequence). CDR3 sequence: CATSRGGSTGELFF. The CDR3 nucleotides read TGTGCCACCAGCAGAGGGGGCAGCACCGGGGAGCTGTTTTTT.

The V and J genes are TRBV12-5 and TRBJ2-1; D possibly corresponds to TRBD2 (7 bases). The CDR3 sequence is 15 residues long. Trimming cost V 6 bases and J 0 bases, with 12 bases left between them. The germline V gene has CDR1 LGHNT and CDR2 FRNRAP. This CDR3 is CASGSGGASYNEQFF. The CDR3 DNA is TGTGCTAGTGGGTCTGGGGGGGCCTCCTACAATGAGCAGTTCTTC.

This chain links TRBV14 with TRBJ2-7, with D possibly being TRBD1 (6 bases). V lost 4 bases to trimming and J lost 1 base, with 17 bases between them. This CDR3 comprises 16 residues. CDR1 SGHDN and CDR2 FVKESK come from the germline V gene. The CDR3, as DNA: TGTGCCAGCAGCCCCTATACAGGGTTAAGATCCTACGAGCAGTACTTC. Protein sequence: CASSPYTGLRSYEQYF.

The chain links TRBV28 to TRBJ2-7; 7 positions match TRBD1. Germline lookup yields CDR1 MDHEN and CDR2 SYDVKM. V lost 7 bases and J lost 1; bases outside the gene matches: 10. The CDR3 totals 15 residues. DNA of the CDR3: TGTGCCAGCAATCCCCTGGACAGGACGTCCTACGAGCAGTACTTC. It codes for CASNPLDRTSYEQYF.

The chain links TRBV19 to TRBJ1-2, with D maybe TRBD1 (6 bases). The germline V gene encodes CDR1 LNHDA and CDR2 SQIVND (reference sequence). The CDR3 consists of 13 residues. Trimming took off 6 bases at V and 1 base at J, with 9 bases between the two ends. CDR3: CASSGGHNYGYTF. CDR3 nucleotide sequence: TGTGCCAGTAGCGGGGGGCATAACTATGGCTACACCTTC.

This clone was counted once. As DNA, the CDR3 is TGCGCCAGCAGCCAAGATGCGGCAAACTATGGCTACACCTTC. Its protein product is CASSQDAANYGYTF. The chain links TRBV4-1 to TRBJ1-2; D remains unclear. In germline, CDR1 is MGHRA, CDR2 YSYEKL. Trimming removed 0 bases at V and 2 bases at J, with 7 bases between. The CDR3 loop spans 14 amino acids.

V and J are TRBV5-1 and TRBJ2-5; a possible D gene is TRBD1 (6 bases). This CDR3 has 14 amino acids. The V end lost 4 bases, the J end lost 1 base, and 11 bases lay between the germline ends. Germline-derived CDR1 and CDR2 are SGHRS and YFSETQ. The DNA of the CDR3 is TGCGCCAGCAGCCTCCGCAGGGGCCAAGAGACCCAGTACTTC. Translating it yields CASSLRRGQETQYF.

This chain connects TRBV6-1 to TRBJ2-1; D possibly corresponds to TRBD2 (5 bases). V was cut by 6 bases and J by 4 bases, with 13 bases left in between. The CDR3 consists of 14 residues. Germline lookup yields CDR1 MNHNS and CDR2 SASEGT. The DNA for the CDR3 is TGTGCCAGCAGCCCCGACGGGGTGTACAATGAGCAGTTCTTC. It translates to CASSPDGVYNEQFF.

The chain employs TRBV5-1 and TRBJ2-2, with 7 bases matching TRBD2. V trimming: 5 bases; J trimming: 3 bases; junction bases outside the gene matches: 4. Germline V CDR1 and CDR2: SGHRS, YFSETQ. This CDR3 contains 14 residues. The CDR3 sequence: CASSSAGDTGELFF. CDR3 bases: TGCGCCAGCAGTTCCGCGGGGGACACCGGGGAGCTGTTTTTT.

The DNA for the CDR3 is TGTGCCAGCAGCTTAATCCCGGAGCTGGGTCTCTACGAGCAGTACTTC. This codes for CASSLIPELGLYEQYF. The gene calls are TRBV7-2 and TRBJ2-7; D remains unclear. Germline V lookup: CDR1 SGHTA, CDR2 FQGNSA. CDR3 length: 16 amino acids. Trimming stripped 2 bases from V and 3 bases from J, with 17 bases between.

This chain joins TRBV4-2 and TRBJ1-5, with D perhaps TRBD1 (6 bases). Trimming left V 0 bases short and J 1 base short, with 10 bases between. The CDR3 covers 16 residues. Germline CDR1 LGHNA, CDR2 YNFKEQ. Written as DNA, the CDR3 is TGTGCCAGCAGCCAAGAGGGGGCCGGGAGCAATCAGCCCCAGCATTTT. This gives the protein CASSQEGAGSNQPQHF.

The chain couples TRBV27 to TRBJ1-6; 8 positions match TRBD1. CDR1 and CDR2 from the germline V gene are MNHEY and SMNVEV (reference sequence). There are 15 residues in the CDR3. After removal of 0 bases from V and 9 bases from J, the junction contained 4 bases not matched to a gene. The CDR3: CASSLSQGAVSPLHF. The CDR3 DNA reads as TGTGCCAGCAGTTTATCGCAGGGGGCGGTTTCACCCCTCCACTTT.

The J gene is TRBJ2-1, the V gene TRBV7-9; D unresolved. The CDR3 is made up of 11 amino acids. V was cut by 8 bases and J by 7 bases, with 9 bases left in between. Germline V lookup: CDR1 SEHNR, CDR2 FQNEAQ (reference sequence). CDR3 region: CASENWNEQFF. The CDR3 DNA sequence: TGTGCCAGCGAGAATTGGAATGAGCAGTTCTTC. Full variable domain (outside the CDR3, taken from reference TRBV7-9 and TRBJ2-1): DTGVSQNPRHKITKRGQNVTFRCDPISEHNRLYWYRQTLGQGPEFLTYFQNEAQLEKSRLLSDRFSAERPKGSFSTLEIQRTEQGDSAMYLCASENWNEQFFGPGTRLTVL.

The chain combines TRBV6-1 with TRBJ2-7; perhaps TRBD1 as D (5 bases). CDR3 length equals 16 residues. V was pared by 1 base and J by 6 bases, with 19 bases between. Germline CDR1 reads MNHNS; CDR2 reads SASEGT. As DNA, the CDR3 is TGTGCCAGCAGTGAAGAGGGGCTTATAGGTCCCTCCGAGCAGTACTTC. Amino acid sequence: CASSEEGLIGPSEQYF.

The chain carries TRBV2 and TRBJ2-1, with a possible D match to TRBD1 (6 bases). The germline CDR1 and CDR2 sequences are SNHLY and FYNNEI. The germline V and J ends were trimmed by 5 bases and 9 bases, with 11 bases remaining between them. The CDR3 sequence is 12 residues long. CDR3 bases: TGTGCCAGCAGTTACAGAGGGGGTGAGCAGTTCTTC. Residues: CASSYRGGEQFF.